A selection of T cell receptor beta chains follows, all from one sample in a study of blood T cell repertoires in COVID-19. Some clones are missing from TCRdb's copy, which holds only in-frame ones; the method was immunoSEQ multiplex PCR. The table shows 85,000 to 130,000 clones, with about 89% occurring only once. The sample taken for sequencing was peripheral blood. These receptors were taken from a human donor in a cohort sampled during active COVID-19. The CDR3 runs from the conserved cysteine through the conserved F or W. Each record gives: clone size, D gene, J gene, V gene, CDR3 DNA, CDR3 protein. D genes are given only for firm matches. Expanded clones are given a class, and other clones once, few, many or no size at all.

>NA|TRBD1|TRBJ2-3|TRBV5-1
TGCGCCAGCACCTTTGGACAGGGAGCAGATACGCAGTATTTT
CASTFGQGADTQYF
>once|NA|TRBJ1-1|TRBV18
TGTGCCAGCTCATTTAGACAGAACACTGAAGCTTTCTTT
CASSFRQNTEAFF
>NA|TRBD1|TRBJ1-2|TRBV7-2
TGTGCCAGCAGCGCAGGGACAGCGGAGGGCTACACCTTC
CASSAGTAEGYTF
>NA|NA|TRBJ2-5|TRBV7-3
TGTGCCAGCAGCGTGGGAGGTTCCGGGGAGACCCAGTACTTC
CASSVGGSGETQYF
>NA|TRBD1|TRBJ1-4|TRBV5-1
TGCGCCAGCAGCTTGGGACAGGGGAATGAAAAACTGTTTTTT
CASSLGQGNEKLFF
>NA|NA|TRBJ2-1|TRBV9
TGTGCCAGCAGCGTAGGCGTGAGCCACTCCTACAATGAGCAGTTCTTC
CASSVGVSHSYNEQFF
>NA|TRBD1|TRBJ1-2|TRBV10-1
TGCGCCAGCAGTACCGACAGGGGCTATGGCTACACCTTC
CASSTDRGYGYTF
>NA|TRBD2|TRBJ2-3|TRBV3-1/TRBV3-2
TGTGCCAGCAGCCAAGAGGGGGCGGGGGGAACAGATACGCAGTATTTT
CASSQEGAGGTDTQYF
>NA|NA|TRBJ1-2|TRBV24-1
TGTGCCACCAGTCTAGGCAGAGACTATGGCTACACCTTC
CATSLGRDYGYTF
>once|TRBD2|TRBJ2-3|TRBV24-1
TGTGCCACCAGTGAGAAGGGACTAGCGGGGCCTGCCCCGCAGTGTTTT
CATSEKGLAGPAPQCF